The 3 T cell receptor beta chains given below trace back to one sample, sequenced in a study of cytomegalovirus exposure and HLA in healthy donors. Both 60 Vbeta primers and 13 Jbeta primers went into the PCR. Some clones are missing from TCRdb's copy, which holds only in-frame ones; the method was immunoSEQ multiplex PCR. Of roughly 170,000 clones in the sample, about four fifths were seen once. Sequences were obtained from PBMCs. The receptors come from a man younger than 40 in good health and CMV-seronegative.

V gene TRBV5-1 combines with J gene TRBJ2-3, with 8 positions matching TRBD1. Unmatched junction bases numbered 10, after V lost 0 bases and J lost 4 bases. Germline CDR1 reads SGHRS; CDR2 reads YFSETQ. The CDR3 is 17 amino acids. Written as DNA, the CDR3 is TGCGCCAGCAGCTTGGACCAGGGGGCCGGAGTAGCAGATACGCAGTATTTT. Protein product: CASSLDQGAGVADTQYF.

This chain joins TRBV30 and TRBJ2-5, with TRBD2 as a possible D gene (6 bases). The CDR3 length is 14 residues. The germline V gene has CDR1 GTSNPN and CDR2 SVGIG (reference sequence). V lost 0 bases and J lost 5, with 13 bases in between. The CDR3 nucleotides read TGTGCCTGGAGTGTCGGGACTCAAAAGGAGACCCAGTACTTC. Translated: CAWSVGTQKETQYF.

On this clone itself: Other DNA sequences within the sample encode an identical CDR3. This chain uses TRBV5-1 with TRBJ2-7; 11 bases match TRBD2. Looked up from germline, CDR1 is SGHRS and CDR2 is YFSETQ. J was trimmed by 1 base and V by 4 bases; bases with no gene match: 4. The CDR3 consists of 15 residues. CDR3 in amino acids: CASSRTSGGSYEQYF. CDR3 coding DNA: TGCGCCAGCAGCCGAACTAGCGGGGGATCCTACGAGCAGTACTTC. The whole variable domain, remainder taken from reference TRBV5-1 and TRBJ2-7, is KAGVTQTPRYLIKTRGQQVTLSCSPISGHRSVSWYQQTPGQGLQFLFEYFSETQRNKGNFPGRFSGRQFSNSRSEMNVSTLELGDSALYLCASSRTSGGSYEQYFGPGTRLTVT.